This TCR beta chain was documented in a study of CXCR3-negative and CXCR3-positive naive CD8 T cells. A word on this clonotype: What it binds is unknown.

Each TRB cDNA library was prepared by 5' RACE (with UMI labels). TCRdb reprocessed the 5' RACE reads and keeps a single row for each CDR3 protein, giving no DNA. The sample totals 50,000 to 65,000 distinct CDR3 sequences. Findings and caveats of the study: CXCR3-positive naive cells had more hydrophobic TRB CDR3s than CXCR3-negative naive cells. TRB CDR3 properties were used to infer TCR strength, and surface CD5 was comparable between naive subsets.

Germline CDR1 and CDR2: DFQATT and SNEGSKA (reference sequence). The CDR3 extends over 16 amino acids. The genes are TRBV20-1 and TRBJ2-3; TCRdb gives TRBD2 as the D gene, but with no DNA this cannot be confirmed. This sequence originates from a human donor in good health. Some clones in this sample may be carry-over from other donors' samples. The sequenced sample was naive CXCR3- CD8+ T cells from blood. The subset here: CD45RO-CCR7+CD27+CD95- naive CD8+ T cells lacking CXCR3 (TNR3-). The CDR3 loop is CSARPSGGSSTDTQYF.